These 2 T cell receptor beta chains originate from one sample sequenced in a study of early stage breast cancer tumors. Method: immunoSEQ multiplex PCR; TCRdb's copy keeps in-frame clones and lacks some. There are 9,500 to 11,000 clones in the sample; around 70% occur only once, and 20% to 25% lies in the top ten. Sample: breast tumor tissue. These receptors were taken from a person aged 40-50 years with breast cancer.

The chain joins TRBV19 to TRBJ1-5; 7 nucleotides align to TRBD1. CDR1 is LNHDA and CDR2 is SQIVND in the germline V gene (reference sequence). J gave up 7 bases and V 7 bases, and 13 bases lay outside the gene matches. This CDR3 is built from 15 residues. CDR3 bases: TGTGCCAGTAATACAGGGACAGAGTATTCCCAGCCCCAGCATTTT. The encoded protein is CASNTGTEYSQPQHF.

The chain uses TRBV2 and TRBJ1-5; 7 positions match TRBD1. Germline CDR1 and CDR2: SNHLY and FYNNEI. V trimming: 6 bases; J trimming: 0 bases; junction bases outside the gene matches: 14. The CDR3 runs 18 residues. The CDR3 loop is CASSTGRGTAYSNQPQHF. DNA for the CDR3: TGTGCCAGCAGCACCGGGCGGGGGACAGCTTATAGCAATCAGCCCCAGCATTTT. Based on the CDR3 plus reference TRBV2 and TRBJ1-5, the full variable domain is EPEVTQTPSHQVTQMGQEVILRCVPISNHLYFYWYRQILGQKVEFLVSFYNNEISEKSEIFDDQFSVERPDGSNFTLKIRSTKLEDSAMYFCASSTGRGTAYSNQPQHFGDGTRLSIL.